Below, one TCR beta chain is given with its context. Treatment given: around 19 received Ad26.COV2.S at low or high dose, single or two shots; about 5 received placebo; per-sample allocation not given. Sampling was done on day 63 after the first vaccine or placebo injection. The sample belongs to a study of Ad26.COV2.S vaccination and SARS-CoV-2 variants. The overall study: Participant was drawn from the COV1001 Ad26.COV2.S trial arm. Intramuscular Ad26.COV2.S doses were given once or twice, 56 days apart.

The CDR3 has 20 residues. From germline, CDR1 is LGHDT and CDR2 YNNKEL (reference sequence). With 0 bases clipped from V and 6 bases from J, the junction kept 19 bases outside the gene matches. Using immunoSEQ multiplex PCR, the repertoire was profiled, and TCRdb retains in-frame clones only, with some absent. Of 250,000 or so clones in the sample, around 90% were seen once. This receptor was taken from a person aged 18-60 years who received the Ad26.COV2.S COVID-19 vaccine or a placebo. The material sequenced was peripheral blood, taken in a trial of Ad26.COV2.S vaccine versus placebo. The chain has TRBV3-1 (or the pseudogene TRBV3-2) and TRBJ1-5, with 8 bases lining up with TRBD1. CDR3 coding DNA: TGTGCCAGCAGCCAAGAGCCGATCTGTCGAGACAGGGGATCGCGTCAGCCCCAGCATTTT. It encodes CASSQEPICRDRGSRQPQHF.